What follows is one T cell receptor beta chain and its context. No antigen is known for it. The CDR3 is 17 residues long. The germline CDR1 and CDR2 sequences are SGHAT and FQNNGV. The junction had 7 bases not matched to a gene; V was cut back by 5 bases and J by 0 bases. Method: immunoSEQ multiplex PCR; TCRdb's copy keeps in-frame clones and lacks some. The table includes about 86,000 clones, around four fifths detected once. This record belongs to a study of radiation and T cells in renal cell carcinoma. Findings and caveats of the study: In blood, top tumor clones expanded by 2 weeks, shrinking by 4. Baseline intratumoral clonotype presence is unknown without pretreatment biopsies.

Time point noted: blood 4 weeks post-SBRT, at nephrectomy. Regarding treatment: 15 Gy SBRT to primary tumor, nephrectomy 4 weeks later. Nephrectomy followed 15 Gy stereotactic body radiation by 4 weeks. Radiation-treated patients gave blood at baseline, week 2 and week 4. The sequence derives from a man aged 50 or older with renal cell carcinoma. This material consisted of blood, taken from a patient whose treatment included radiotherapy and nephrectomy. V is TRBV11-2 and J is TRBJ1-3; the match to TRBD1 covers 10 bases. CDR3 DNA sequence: TGTGCCAGCAGCCCGAAGACAGGGGGCTACTCTGGAAACACCATATATTTT. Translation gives CASSPKTGGYSGNTIYF.